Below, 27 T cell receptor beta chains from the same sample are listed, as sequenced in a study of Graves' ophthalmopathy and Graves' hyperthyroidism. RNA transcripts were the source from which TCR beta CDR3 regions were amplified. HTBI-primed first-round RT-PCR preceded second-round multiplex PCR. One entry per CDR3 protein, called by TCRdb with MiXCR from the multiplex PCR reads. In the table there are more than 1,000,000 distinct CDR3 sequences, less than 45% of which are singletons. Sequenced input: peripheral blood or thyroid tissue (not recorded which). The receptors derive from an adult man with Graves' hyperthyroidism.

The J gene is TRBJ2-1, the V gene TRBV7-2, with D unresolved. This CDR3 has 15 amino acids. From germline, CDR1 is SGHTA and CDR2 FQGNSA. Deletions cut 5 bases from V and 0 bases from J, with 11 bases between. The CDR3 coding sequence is TGTGCCAGCAGCCTTGGACCCAGCTCCTACAATGAGCAGTTCTTC. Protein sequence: CASSLGPSSYNEQFF.

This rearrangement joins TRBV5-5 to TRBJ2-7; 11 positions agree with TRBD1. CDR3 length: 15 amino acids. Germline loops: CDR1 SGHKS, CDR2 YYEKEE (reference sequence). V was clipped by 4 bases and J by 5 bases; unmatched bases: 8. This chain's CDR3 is CASSPTGTGGHEQYF. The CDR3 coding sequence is TGTGCCAGCAGCCCCACCGGGACAGGGGGGCACGAGCAGTACTTC.

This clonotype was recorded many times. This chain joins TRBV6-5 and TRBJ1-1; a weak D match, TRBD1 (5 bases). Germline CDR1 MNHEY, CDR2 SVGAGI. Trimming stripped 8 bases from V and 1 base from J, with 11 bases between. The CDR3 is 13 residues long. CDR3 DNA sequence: TGTGCCAGCCCTAGGGGTCGGAACACTGAAGCTTTCTTT. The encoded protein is CASPRGRNTEAFF.

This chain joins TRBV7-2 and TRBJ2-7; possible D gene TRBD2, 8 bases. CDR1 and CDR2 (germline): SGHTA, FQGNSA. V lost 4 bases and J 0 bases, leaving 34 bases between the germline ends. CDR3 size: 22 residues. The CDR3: CASSYPRDSLGLAGTSSYEQYF. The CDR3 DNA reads TGTGCCAGCAGCTACCCCCGGGACAGCCTAGGATTAGCGGGAACGAGCTCCTACGAGCAGTACTTC.

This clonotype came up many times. The CDR3 here is CASSPRRTGREQYF. CDR3 coding DNA: TGTGCCAGCAGCCCAAGACGGACAGGGCGCGAGCAGTACTTC. The chain combines TRBV2 with TRBJ2-7, with 8 nucleotides matching TRBD1. The CDR3 runs 14 residues. The germline CDR1 and CDR2 sequences are SNHLY and FYNNEI. V lost 6 bases to trimming and J lost 6 bases; unmatched junction nucleotides: 10.

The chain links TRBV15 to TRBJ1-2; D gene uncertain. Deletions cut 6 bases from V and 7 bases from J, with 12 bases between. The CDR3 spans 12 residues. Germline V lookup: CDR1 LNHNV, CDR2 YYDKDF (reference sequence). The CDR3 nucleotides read TGTGCCACCAGGATTGGGGTGGCTGGCTACACCTTC. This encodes CATRIGVAGYTF.

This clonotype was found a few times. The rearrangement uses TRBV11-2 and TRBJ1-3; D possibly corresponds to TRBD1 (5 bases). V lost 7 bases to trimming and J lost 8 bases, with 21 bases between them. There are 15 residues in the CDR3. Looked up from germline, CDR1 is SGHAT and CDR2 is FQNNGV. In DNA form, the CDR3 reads TGTGCCAGCACCCAACGTCCTGCCAGGGAGTACACCATATATTTT. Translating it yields CASTQRPAREYTIYF.

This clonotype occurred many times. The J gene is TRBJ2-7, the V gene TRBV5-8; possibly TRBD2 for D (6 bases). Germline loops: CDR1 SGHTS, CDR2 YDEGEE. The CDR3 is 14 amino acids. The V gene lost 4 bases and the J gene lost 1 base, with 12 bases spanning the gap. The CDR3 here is CASSAIGGSYEQYF. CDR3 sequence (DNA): TGTGCCAGCAGCGCCATTGGGGGGTCCTACGAGCAGTACTTC.

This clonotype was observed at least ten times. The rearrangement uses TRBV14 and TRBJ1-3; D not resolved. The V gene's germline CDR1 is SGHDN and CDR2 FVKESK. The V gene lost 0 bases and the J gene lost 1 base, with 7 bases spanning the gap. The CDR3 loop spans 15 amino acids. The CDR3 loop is CASSQDWGSGNTIYF. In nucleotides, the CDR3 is TGTGCCAGCAGCCAAGATTGGGGATCTGGAAACACCATATATTTT.

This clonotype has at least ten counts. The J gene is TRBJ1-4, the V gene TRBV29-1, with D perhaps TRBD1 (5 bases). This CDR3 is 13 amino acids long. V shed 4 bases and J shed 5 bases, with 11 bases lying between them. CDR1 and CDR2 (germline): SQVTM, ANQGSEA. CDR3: CSVGYRSNEKLFF. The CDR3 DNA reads TGCAGCGTTGGGTACAGGAGCAATGAAAAACTGTTTTTT.

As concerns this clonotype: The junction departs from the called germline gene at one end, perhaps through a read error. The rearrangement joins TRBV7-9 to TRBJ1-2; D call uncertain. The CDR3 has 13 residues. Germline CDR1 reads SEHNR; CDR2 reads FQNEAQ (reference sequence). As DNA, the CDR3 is TGTACCAGCAACCGGGGAGGGAACTATGGCTACACCTTC. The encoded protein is CTSNRGGNYGYTF.

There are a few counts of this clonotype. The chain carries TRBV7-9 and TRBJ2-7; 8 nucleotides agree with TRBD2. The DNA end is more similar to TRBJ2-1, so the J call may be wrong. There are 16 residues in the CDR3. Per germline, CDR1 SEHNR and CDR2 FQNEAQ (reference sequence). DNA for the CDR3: TGTGCCAGCAGCTTAGCGCTGGCAGGGACTAGCAATGAGCAGTTCTTC. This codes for CASSLALAGTSNEQFF.

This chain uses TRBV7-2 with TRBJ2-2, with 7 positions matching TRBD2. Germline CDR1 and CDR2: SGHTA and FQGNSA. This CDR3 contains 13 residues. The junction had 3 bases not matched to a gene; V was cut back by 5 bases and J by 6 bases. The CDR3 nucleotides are TGTGCCAGCAGCGCGGGAGACCCCGGGGAGCTGTTTTTT. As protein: CASSAGDPGELFF. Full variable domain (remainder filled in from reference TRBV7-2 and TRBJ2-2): GAGVSQSPSNKVTEKGKDVELRCDPISGHTALYWYRQSLGQGLEFLIYFQGNSAPDKSGLPSDRFSAERTGGSVSTLTIQRTQQEDSAVYLCASSAGDPGELFFGEGSRLTVL.

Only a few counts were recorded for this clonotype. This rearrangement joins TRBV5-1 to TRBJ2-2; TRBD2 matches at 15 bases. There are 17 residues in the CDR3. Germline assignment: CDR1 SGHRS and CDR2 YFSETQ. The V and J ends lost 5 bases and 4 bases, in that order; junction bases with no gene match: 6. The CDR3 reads CASRRRTSGGATGELFF. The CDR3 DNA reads TGCGCCAGCAGGCGCCGGACTAGCGGGGGGGCCACCGGGGAGCTGTTTTTT.

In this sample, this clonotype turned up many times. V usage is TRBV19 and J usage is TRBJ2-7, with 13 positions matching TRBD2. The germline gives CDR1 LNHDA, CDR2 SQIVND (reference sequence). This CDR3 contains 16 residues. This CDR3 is CASLATSGGLTYEQYF. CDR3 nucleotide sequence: TGTGCAAGCTTGGCGACTAGCGGGGGGCTAACCTACGAGCAGTACTTC.

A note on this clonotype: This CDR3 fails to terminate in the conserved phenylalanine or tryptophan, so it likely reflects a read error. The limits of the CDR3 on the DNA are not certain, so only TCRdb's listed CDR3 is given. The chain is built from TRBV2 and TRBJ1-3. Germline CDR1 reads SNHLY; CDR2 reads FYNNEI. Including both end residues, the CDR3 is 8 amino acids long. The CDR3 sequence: CASSEGLA.

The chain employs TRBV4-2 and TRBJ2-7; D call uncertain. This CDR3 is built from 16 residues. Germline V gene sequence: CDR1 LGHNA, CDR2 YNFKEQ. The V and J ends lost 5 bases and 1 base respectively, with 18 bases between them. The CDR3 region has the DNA TGTGCCAGCAGCAAAAAGGCAAGGGCAGAGTCCTACGAGCAGTACTTC. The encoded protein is CASSKKARAESYEQYF.

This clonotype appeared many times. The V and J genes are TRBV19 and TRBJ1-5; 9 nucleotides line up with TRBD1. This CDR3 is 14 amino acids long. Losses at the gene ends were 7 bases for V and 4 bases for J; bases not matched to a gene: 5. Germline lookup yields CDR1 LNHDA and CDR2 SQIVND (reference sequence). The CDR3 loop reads CASKPGQGNQPQHF. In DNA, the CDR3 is TGTGCCAGTAAACCGGGACAGGGAAATCAGCCCCAGCATTTT.

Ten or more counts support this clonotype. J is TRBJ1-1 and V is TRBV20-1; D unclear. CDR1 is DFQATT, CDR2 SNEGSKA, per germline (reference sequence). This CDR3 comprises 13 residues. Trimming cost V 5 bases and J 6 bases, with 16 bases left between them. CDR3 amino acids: CSAQQRGKAEAFF. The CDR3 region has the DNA TGCAGTGCTCAGCAGAGAGGGAAGGCTGAAGCTTTCTTT.

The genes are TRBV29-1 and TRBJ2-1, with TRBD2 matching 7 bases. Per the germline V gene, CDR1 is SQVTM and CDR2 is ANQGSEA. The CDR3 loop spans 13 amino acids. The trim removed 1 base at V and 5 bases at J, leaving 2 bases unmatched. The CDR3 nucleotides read TGCAGCGTTGAAGCGGGAGGCCACAATGAGCAGTTCTTC. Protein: CSVEAGGHNEQFF.

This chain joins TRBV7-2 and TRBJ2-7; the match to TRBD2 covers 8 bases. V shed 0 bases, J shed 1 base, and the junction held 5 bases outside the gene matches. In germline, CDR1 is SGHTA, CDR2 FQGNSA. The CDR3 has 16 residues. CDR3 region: CASSLASGGLSYEQYF. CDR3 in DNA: TGTGCCAGCAGCTTAGCGAGCGGGGGTCTTTCCTACGAGCAGTACTTC.

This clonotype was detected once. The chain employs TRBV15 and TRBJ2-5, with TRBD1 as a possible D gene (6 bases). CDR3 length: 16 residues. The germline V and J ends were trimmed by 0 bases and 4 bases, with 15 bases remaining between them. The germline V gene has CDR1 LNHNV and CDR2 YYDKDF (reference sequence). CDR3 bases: TGTGCCACCAGCAGAGATAACCTCTGGGGGCCAGAGACCCAGTACTTC. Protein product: CATSRDNLWGPETQYF.

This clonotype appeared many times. For the CDR3, the DNA is TGTGCCAGCATGGGGACAGGGCCAGAGACCCAGTACTTC. Its protein product is CASMGTGPETQYF. The J gene is TRBJ2-5, the V gene TRBV2; 9 nucleotides line up with TRBD1. CDR3 length: 13 amino acids. The germline CDR1 and CDR2 sequences are SNHLY and FYNNEI. Germline trimming cut 7 bases from V and 4 bases from J; bases unmatched to any gene: 4.

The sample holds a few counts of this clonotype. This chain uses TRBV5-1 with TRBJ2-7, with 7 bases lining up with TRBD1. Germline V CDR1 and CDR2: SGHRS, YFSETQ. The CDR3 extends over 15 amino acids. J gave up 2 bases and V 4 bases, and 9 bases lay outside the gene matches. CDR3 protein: CASSPWTGSTYEQYF. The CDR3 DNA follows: TGCGCCAGCAGCCCCTGGACAGGCTCTACCTACGAGCAGTACTTC.

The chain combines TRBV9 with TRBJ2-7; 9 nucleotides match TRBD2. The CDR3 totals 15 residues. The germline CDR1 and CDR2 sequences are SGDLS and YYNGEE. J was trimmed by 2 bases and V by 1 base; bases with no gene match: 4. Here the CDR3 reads CASSVQGGRAYEQYF. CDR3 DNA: TGTGCCAGCAGCGTACAAGGCGGGAGGGCCTACGAGCAGTACTTC.

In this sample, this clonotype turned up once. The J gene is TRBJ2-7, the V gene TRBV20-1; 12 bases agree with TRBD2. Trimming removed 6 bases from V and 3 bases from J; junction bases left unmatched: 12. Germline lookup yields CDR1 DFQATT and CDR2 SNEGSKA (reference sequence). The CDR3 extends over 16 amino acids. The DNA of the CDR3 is TGCAGTGCGAGATCACTAGCGGGAGGAACCTTCTACGAGCAGTACTTC. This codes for CSARSLAGGTFYEQYF.

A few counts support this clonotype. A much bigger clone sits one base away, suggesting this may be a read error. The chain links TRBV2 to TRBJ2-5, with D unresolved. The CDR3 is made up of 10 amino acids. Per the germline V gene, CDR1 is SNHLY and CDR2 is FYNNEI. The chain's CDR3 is CASRSETQHF. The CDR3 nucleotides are TGTGCCAGCAGATCAGAGACCCAGCACTTC.